What follows are 2 T cell receptor beta chains derived from one specimen sequenced in a study of read filtering for tumor transcriptome and immune sequencing. This library used roughly 400 ng RNA and molecular barcoded adaptors spanning alpha/delta and beta/gamma chains. TCRdb itself ran the reads through MiXCR, one entry per CDR3 protein. The sample contains 57,000 or so distinct CDR3 sequences, approximately 20% of which appear only once. Specimen: a population of CD138-negative cells sorted from bone marrow. The receptors here all came from a donor at least 40 years old with multiple myeloma.

This clonotype appeared many times. V gene TRBV29-1 combines with J gene TRBJ2-6; the match to TRBD1 covers 8 bases. Germline CDR1 reads SQVTM; CDR2 reads ANQGSEA. The length of the CDR3 is 14 residues. Germline trimming cut 4 bases from V and 4 bases from J; bases unmatched to any gene: 3. The CDR3 bases are TGCAGCGTTGGGACAGGGACCGGGGCCAACGTCCTGACTTTC. This encodes CSVGTGTGANVLTF.

In this sample, this clonotype turned up many times. The chain employs TRBV6-5 and TRBJ2-2, with TRBD2 matching over 11 bases. CDR1 is MNHEY, CDR2 SVGAGI, per germline. The CDR3 covers 16 residues. V was clipped by 8 bases and J by 3 bases; unmatched bases: 8. The CDR3 loop reads CASGRSGGGDTGELFF. Here the CDR3 DNA reads TGTGCCAGCGGGCGTAGCGGGGGGGGGGACACCGGGGAGCTGTTTTTT.